Only a few counts were recorded for the clone carrying this T cell receptor beta chain. V lost 3 bases, J lost 7 bases, and 6 bases lay in between. From germline, CDR1 is DFQATT and CDR2 SNEGSKA (reference sequence). The CDR3 contains 10 residues. These data are taken from a study of blood T cell repertoires in COVID-19. Study background: From T cells, B-cell-depleted T cells, or PBMCs came the material, which was cDNA or gDNA.

Here immunoSEQ multiplex PCR was the method, and the copy in TCRdb shows in-frame clones only, minus some. This repertoire shows more than 200,000 clones, more than 75% found once; its top ten account for approximately 10%. This receptor was identified in a man aged 45-65 years with COVID-19, enrolled during active disease. The sequenced sample was peripheral blood. This chain links TRBV20-1 with TRBJ1-2, with unresolved D. Here the CDR3 reads CSASSSGYTF. DNA for the CDR3: TGCAGTGCTAGTTCGTCTGGCTACACCTTC.